Listed below are T cell receptor beta chains from one sample, sequenced in a study of blood T cell repertoires in COVID-19. TCRdb keeps only in-frame clones here, not all; method: immunoSEQ multiplex PCR. This table holds about 350,000 clones, about 90% found once. Sequencing input: peripheral blood. The receptors stem from a woman aged 18 to 35 who had recovered from COVID-19. CDR3s include the opening cysteine and the closing phenylalanine or tryptophan. The D gene is left open where the match is weak. Clone size is not always given. Where it is, it says once, few, many or a class for expanded clones.

TRBJ1-1	TRBV5-6	few	NA	CASSLGPGKNEAFF	TGTGCCAGCAGCTTGGGACCAGGGAAGAACGAAGCTTTCTTT
TRBJ2-2	TRBV27	NA	TRBD1	CASSRRGQNTGELFF	TGTGCCAGCAGTCGCAGGGGGCAGAACACCGGGGAGCTGTTTTTT
TRBJ2-1	TRBV10-3	NA	TRBD2	CAISEPGLATSGNEQFF	TGTGCCATCAGTGAGCCAGGACTAGCGACCTCAGGGAATGAGCAGTTCTTC
TRBJ1-6	TRBV30	NA	TRBD1	CAWSRQGVTSPLHF	TGTGCCTGGAGTCGACAGGGGGTTACTTCACCCCTCCACTTT
TRBJ2-2	TRBV19	once	TRBD1	CASSSGQSSGELFF	TGTGCCAGTAGCTCGGGACAGTCCTCCGGGGAGCTGTTTTTT
TRBJ2-2	TRBV4-1	NA	NA	CASSTRRGGAGELFF	TGCGCCAGCAGCACAAGGAGGGGTGGCGCCGGGGAGCTGTTTTTT
TRBJ2-3	TRBV10-2	NA	TRBD2	CASSEWLAGRKDTQYF	TGCGCCAGCAGTGAGTGGTTAGCGGGCCGGAAGGATACGCAGTATTTT
TRBJ1-2	TRBV6-5	NA	NA	CASSQGNYGYTF	TGTGCCAGCAGCCAGGGAAACTATGGCTACACCTTC
TRBJ2-5	TRBV7-2	once	TRBD1	CASSVAGTGRTKTQYF	TGTGCCAGCAGCGTCGCTGGGACAGGAAGGACGAAGACCCAGTACTTC
TRBJ2-1	TRBV13	NA	TRBD2	CASSLMGEGPYNEQFF	TGTGCCAGCAGCTTAATGGGGGAGGGCCCCTACAATGAGCAGTTCTTC
TRBJ2-1	TRBV9	NA	TRBD1	CASSATQTGGNEQFF	TGTGCCAGCAGCGCGACCCAGACAGGGGGAAATGAGCAGTTCTTC
TRBJ2-5	TRBV29-1	NA	NA	CSVLEGQETQYF	TGCAGCGTCCTCGAGGGACAAGAGACCCAGTACTTC
TRBJ2-5	TRBV4-1	NA	TRBD2	CASSQRLAGGQETQYF	TGCGCCAGCAGCCAACGACTAGCGGGAGGCCAAGAGACCCAGTACTTC
TRBJ2-4	TRBV6-5	NA	TRBD1	CASSSAGQGYNIQYF	TGTGCCAGCAGTTCCGCGGGACAGGGATATAACATTCAGTACTTC
TRBJ2-3	TRBV5-4	NA	TRBD2	CASSLAGAGADTQYF	TGTGCCAGCAGCTTGGCCGGGGCGGGAGCAGATACGCAGTATTTT
TRBJ2-1	TRBV5-1	NA	NA	CASSLARGFGEQFF	TGCGCCAGCAGCTTGGCCAGAGGGTTTGGTGAGCAGTTCTTC
TRBJ1-1	TRBV11-3	NA	TRBD1	CASSYRGRTEAFF	TGTGCCAGCAGCTACAGGGGGCGTACTGAAGCTTTCTTT
TRBJ2-6	TRBV5-1	NA	TRBD1	CASSVQGEGVLTF	TGCGCCAGCAGCGTTCAGGGGGAAGGCGTCCTGACTTTC
TRBJ1-3	TRBV4-3	once	NA	CASSQKWDWKNTIYF	TGCGCCAGCAGCCAGAAATGGGACTGGAAAAACACCATATATTTT
TRBJ2-3	TRBV18	NA	TRBD2	CASSPTSGRAPDTQYF	TGTGCCAGCTCACCAACTAGCGGGAGGGCCCCAGATACGCAGTATTTT
TRBJ1-2	TRBV25-1	NA	NA	CASSRRGGFGYTF	TGTGCCAGCAGTAGGAGGGGGGGATTTGGCTACACCTTC
TRBJ1-4	TRBV19	NA	NA	CASSIFAGGIGEKLFF	TGTGCCAGTAGTATTTTTGCTGGGGGGATTGGTGAAAAACTGTTTTTT
TRBJ2-1	TRBV3-1/TRBV3-2	NA	TRBD2	CASSGGLAGNNEQFF	TGTGCCAGCAGCGGGGGACTAGCGGGAAACAATGAGCAGTTCTTC
TRBJ2-3	TRBV5-1	NA	TRBD2	CASSLAPSGSLTDTQYF	TGCGCCAGCAGCTTGGCCCCTAGCGGGAGTCTCACAGATACGCAGTATTTT
TRBJ1-2	TRBV3-1/TRBV3-2	NA	NA	CASRRGGPILVYGYTF	TGTGCCAGCCGGAGGGGGGGGCCCATACTTGTTTATGGCTACACCTTC
TRBJ1-2	TRBV9	NA	NA	CASSVGVNYGYTF	TGTGCCAGCAGCGTAGGAGTTAACTATGGCTACACCTTC
TRBJ2-1	TRBV30	once	NA	CAWMRRLSLRNEQFF	TGTGCCTGGATGCGGAGGCTCTCGTTGCGGAATGAGCAGTTCTTC
TRBJ1-1	TRBV6-5	NA	TRBD1	CASSDSPGQGGAFF	TGTGCCAGCAGCGATTCCCCGGGACAGGGAGGAGCTTTCTTT
TRBJ1-2	TRBV6-5	NA	TRBD1	CASSPGTGGNGYTF	TGTGCCAGCAGCCCCGGGACAGGGGGAAATGGCTACACCTTC
TRBJ2-2	TRBV3-1/TRBV3-2	NA	NA	CASSQFRGTGELFF	TGTGCCAGCAGCCAATTTAGGGGCACCGGGGAGCTGTTTTTT
TRBJ2-1	TRBV11-3	NA	TRBD2	CASSLVFGRGNNEQFF	TGTGCCAGCAGCTTAGTCTTCGGGAGGGGAAACAATGAGCAGTTCTTC